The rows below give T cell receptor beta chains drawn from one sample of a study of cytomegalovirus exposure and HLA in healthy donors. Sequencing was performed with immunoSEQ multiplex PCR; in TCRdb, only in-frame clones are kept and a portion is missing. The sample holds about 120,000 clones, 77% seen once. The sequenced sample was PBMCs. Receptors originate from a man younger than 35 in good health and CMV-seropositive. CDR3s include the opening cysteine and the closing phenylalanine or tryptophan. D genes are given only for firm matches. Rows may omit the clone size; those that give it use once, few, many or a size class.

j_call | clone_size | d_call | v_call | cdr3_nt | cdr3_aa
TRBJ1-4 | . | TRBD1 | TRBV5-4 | TGTGCCAGCAGCTTGGCCCCGACAGGGATTAATGAAAAACTGTTTTTT | CASSLAPTGINEKLFF
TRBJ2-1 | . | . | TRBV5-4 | TGTGCCAGCAGCCGGACCGACAGTGACAATGAGCAGTTCTTC | CASSRTDSDNEQFF
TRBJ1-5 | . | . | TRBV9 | TGTGCCAGCAGCGTATCCGAGGGCCGGAGCAATCAGCCCCAGCATTTT | CASSVSEGRSNQPQHF
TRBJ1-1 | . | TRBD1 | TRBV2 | TGTGCCAGCAGCAAGGGGACAGGAGCTCTGATGAACACTGAAGCTTTCTTT | CASSKGTGALMNTEAFF
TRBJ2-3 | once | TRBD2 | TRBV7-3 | TGTGCCAGCAGCTTAATTAGCGGGAGCACAGATACGCAGTATTTT | CASSLISGSTDTQYF
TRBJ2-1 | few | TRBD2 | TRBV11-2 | TGTGCCAGCAGCTTAACTAGCGTGACTGAGCAGTTCTTC | CASSLTSVTEQFF
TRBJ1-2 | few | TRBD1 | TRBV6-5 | TGTGCCAGCAGGTCGGACAGGGTCGATGGCTACACCTTC | CASRSDRVDGYTF
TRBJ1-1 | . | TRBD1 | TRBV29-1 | TGCAGCGTTGAAGAGAGGGGGCCTGAAGCTTTCTTT | CSVEERGPEAFF
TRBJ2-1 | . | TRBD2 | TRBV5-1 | TGCGCCAGCAGCTTGGATGGGACTAGCATTGATGAGCAGTTCTTC | CASSLDGTSIDEQFF
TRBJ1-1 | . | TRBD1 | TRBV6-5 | TGTGCCAGCAGTTACCAAGGGACAGGGGCCTATGAAGCTTTCTTT | CASSYQGTGAYEAFF
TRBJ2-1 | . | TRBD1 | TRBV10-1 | TGCGCCAGCAGTGAGTCCCGGACAGGGGGAAATGAGCAGTTCTTC | CASSESRTGGNEQFF
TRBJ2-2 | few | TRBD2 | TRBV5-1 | TGCGCCAGCAGCCGAGCGGGGCCGAACACCGGGGAGCTGTTTTTT | CASSRAGPNTGELFF
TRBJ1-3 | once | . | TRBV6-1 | TGTGCCAGCAGTGAATCGGACTCGTCGGGGGGAAACACCATATATTTT | CASSESDSSGGNTIYF
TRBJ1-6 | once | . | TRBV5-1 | TGCGCCAGCAGTAGGGACAACAGACCCCTCCACTTT | CASSRDNRPLHF
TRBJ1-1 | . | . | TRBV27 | TGTGCCAGCACTCTCCGAGGGTCCACTGAAGCTTTCTTT | CASTLRGSTEAFF
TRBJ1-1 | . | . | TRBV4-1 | TGCGCCAGCAGCCCGATAGAGGTTCTGTCGAACACTGAAGCTTTCTTT | CASSPIEVLSNTEAFF
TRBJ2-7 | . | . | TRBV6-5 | TGTGCCAGCAGTTCCCGGGACAAATCCTACGAGCAGTACTTC | CASSSRDKSYEQYF
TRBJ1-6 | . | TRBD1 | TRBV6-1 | TGTGCCAGCAGCCAAGACAGGGGAAGATATTCACCCCTCCACTTT | CASSQDRGRYSPLHF
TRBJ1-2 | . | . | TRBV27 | TGTGCCAGCAGTCCCCTAGGAGGGAGTGACTATGGCTACACCTTC | CASSPLGGSDYGYTF
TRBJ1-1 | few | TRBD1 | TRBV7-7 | TGTGCTAGCAGCAGGGACAGAGACACTGAAGCTTTCTTT | CASSRDRDTEAFF
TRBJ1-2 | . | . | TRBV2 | TGTGCCAGCCGCCACGACGGGGGTACTAACTATGGCTACACCTTC | CASRHDGGTNYGYTF
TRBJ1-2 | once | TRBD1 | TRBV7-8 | TGTGCCACCCTGGCGGGGACAGGGAACTATGGCTACACCTTC | CATLAGTGNYGYTF
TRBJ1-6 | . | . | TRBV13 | TGTGCCAGCAGCTCAGGACTGCAGCGGTCACCCCTCCACTTT | CASSSGLQRSPLHF
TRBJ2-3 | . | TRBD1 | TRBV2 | TGTGCCAGCAACGGACAGGGAGTCCCAGATACGCAGTATTTT | CASNGQGVPDTQYF
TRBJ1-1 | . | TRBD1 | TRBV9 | TGTGCCAGCAGCGACCGACAGGGGACGGACACTGAAGCTTTCTTT | CASSDRQGTDTEAFF
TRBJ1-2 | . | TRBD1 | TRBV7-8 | TGTGCCAGCAGCTTTAGTTACAGGGGGCCCAAAAACAGAGCAACGAGGAGCTATGGCTACACCTTC | CASSFSYRGPKNRATRSYGYTF
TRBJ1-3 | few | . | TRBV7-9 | TGTGCCAGCAACCACAGGGTTTTATCTGGAAACACCATATATTTT | CASNHRVLSGNTIYF
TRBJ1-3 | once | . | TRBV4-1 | TGCGCCAGCAGCCCGCCTAACAGGGAGGGAAACACCATATATTTT | CASSPPNREGNTIYF